The text below deals with one T cell receptor (beta chain). TCRdb's copy holds only in-frame clones and misses some; the assay was immunoSEQ multiplex PCR. The repertoire holds approximately 190,000 clones, with 65% to 80% as singletons. This record comes from a study of cytotoxic CD8 clonotypes in ibrutinib-treated CLL. Study summary: Timing of response sample collection was a median around 12 months after treatment start, with a range of 6 to 36.

The V and J ends lost 0 bases and 9 bases, in that order; junction bases with no gene match: 11. This CDR3 spans 17 amino acids. The V gene's germline CDR1 is SGHAT and CDR2 FQNNGV. The source is a human donor with chronic lymphocytic leukemia. The rearrangement uses TRBV11-2 and TRBJ2-3; 11 bases map to TRBD2. Sequenced material: PBMCs, taken after 12 months of ibrutinib treatment. The CDR3 DNA sequence: TGTGCCAGCAGCTTAGAAATGGGACTAGCGGTGGTGGGGACGCAGTATTTT. Amino acid sequence: CASSLEMGLAVVGTQYF. Supplemented by reference TRBV11-2 and TRBJ2-3, the full variable domain reads EAGVAQSPRYKIIEKRQSVAFWCNPISGHATLYWYQQILGQGPKLLIQFQNNGVVDDSQLPKDRFSAERLKGVDSTLKIQPAKLEDSAVYLCASSLEMGLAVVGTQYFGPGTRLTVL.